This TCR beta chain is drawn from a study of blood T cell repertoires in COVID-19 (dated by TCRdb to 2020 to 2022). As for the study more broadly: The collaborator samples originated in the United States, Italy and Spain and spanned the acute and convalescent phases of COVID-19. The material from the prospective study consisted of cDNA or gDNA derived from T cells, B-cell-depleted T cells, or PBMCs. Deeply sampled blood TCRbeta repertoires from subjects exposed to, actively infected with, or recovered from COVID-19 were included in the dataset. The repertoires were released in a freely available public database intended as a resource for research on the immune response to SARS-CoV-2. The samples were drawn from the first 160 participants of the ongoing ImmuneRACE study and from some 1,300 subjects provided by 6 global collaborators. Sample metadata almost always included a de-identified subject ID, COVID-19 status, age in years and sex. Where HLA class I and class II types were available, the types were taken from metadata supplied by the sample provider, not from assay-based typing.

Whole blood was collected in K2EDTA tubes by collaborating institutions according to the institutions' own protocols. For TCRbeta analysis, collaborators shipped samples as frozen whole blood, isolated PBMCs, or DNA extracted from either of those sample types. The junction shows trimming of 0 bases on V and 4 bases on J, plus 11 bases between the germline ends. The CDR3, cysteine through valine, is 14 amino acids long. The retained sequence is limited to the CDR3, 42 bases, with the frame set at the first base. The germline V gene encodes CDR1 SGDLS and CDR2 YYNGEE. General conclusions and limits of the study: The quantity of clinical and demographic metadata differed by source and by participant and was supplied without curation.

TCRbeta CDR3 regions were amplified from genomic DNA using the immunoSEQ Assay, a bias-controlled multiplex PCR. On the study's bioinformatics: The number of nucleated cells in each sample was estimated from the amplification of reference gene primers within the assay. To quantify the absolute abundance of each unique TCRbeta CDR3 rearrangement, sequence reads were collapsed and filtered. Productive Simpson clonality was computed per sample as the square root of Simpson's diversity index over productive rearrangements. Entries here come from immuneACCESS through TCRdb and include only in-frame sequences with V and J called. Some clones fail to appear in such tables; in the studies checked, an unresolved V gene covers under half of the shortfall, and the cause of the remainder is unknown. V and J calls and clone size follow that table, whereas D and trimming were derived from the DNA. The table for this sample lists over 100,000 clones; around 73% of them were counted only once. Over 7.5% of the sample goes to the ten largest clones.

As to this clone: What antigen it recognizes has not been identified. No base-level quality is on record; no much larger clone is a single base apart.

Specimen: peripheral blood. The clonotype originates from a man aged 60 to 69 with active or convalescent COVID-19. The sequence joins TRBV9 to TRBJ2-7, with TRBD2 perhaps the D gene, on 5 matching bases. The CDR3 protein sequence reads: CASSVATAVYEQYV. The base sequence is TGTGCCAGCAGCGTAGCCACAGCGGTGTACGAGCAGTACGTC.